This T cell receptor (beta chain) was found in a study of cytomegalovirus exposure and HLA in healthy donors. Study-wide results and limits: High specificity and sensitivity for cytomegalovirus status were reported for the classifier. Across all donors, roughly uniform sequencing depth was an assumption of the presence/absence analyses.

Whereas donors were nominally healthy upon sampling, unrecorded immune exposures were probable. The primer mix had 60 Vbeta and 13 Jbeta primers. Sequencing used immunoSEQ multiplex PCR; TCRdb keeps in-frame clones, though not all of them. The sample includes roughly 100,000 clones, around two thirds seen only once; the top ten take 3.8%. Between the trimmed V and J ends, which lost 4 bases and 0 bases, there was a span of 10 bases. The CDR3 contains 16 residues. CDR1 and CDR2 (germline): MNHNY, SVGAGI (reference sequence). For this clone: The antigen is not known.

Sequenced: PBMCs. This chain uses TRBV6-6 with TRBJ2-6; TRBD2 might be the D (6 bases). This clonotype was obtained from a man aged 25-45 years in good health and CMV-seropositive. CDR3 DNA sequence: TGTGCCAGCAGTTCCGCGGGGCCCTCTGGGGCCAACGTCCTGACTTTC. It specifies CASSSAGPSGANVLTF.